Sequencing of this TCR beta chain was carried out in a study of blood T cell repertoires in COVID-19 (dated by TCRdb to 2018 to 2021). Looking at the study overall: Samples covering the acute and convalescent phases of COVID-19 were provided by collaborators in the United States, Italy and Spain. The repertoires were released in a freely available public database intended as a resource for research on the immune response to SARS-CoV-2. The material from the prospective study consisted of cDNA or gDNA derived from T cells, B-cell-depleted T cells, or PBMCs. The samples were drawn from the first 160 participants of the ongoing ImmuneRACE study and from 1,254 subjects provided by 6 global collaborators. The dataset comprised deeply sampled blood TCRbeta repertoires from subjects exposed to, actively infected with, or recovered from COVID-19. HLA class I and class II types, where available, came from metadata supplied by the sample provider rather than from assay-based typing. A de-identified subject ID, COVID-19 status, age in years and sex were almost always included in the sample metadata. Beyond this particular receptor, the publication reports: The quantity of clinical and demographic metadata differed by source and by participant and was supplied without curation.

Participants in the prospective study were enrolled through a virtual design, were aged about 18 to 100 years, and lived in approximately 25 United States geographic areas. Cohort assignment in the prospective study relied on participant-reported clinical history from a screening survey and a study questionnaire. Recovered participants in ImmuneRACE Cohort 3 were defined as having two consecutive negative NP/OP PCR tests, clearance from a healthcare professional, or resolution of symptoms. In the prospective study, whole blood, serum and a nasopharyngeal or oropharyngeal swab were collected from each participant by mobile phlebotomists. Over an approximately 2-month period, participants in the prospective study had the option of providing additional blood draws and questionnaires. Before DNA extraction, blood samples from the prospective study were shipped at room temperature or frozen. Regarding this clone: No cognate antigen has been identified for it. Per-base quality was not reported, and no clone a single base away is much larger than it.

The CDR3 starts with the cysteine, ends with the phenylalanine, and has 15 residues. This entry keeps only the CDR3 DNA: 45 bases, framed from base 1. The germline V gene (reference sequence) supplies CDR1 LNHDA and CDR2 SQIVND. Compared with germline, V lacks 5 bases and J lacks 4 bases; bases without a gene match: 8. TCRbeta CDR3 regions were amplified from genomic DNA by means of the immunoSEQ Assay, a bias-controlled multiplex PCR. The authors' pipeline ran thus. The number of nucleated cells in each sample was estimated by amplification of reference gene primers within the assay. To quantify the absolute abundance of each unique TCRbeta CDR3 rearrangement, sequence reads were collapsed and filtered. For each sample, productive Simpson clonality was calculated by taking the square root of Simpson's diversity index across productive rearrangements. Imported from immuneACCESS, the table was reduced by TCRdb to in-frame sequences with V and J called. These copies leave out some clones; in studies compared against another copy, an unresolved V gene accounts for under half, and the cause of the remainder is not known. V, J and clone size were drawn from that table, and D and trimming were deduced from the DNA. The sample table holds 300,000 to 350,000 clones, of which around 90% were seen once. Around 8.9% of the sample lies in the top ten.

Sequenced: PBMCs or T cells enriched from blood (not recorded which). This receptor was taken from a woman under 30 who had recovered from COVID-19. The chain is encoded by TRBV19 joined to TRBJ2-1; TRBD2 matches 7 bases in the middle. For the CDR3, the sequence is CASSLTGGSYNEQFF. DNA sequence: TGTGCCAGTAGTCTCACGGGAGGTTCGTACAATGAGCAGTTCTTC.